These T cell receptor beta chains were read from a single sample in a study of blood T cell repertoires in COVID-19. Assay used: immunoSEQ multiplex PCR; TCRdb lists only in-frame clones, some missing. The table lists around 210,000 clones, 75% to 85% of them singletons. The specimen was peripheral blood. These receptors originate from a man over 45 with COVID-19, enrolled during active disease. Each CDR3 is given with its conserved first and last residue. The D gene is left open where the match is weak. Only part of the rows carry a size: once, few, many, or a class if the clone is expanded.

j_call | clone_size | d_call | v_call | cdr3_length | cdr3_nt | cdr3_aa
TRBJ2-2 | . | . | TRBV29-1 | 14 | TGCAGCGGAGGTAGCGATGGGAACACCGGGGAGCTGTTTTTT | CSGGSDGNTGELFF
TRBJ2-1 | . | TRBD2 | TRBV5-1 | 15 | TGCGCCAGCAGCTTGGTTAGCGGGGCTTACAATGAGCAGTTCTTC | CASSLVSGAYNEQFF
TRBJ1-5 | . | . | TRBV19 | 16 | TGTGCCAGTAGTATATTCTCGGGGGGCGGCAATCAGCCCCAGCATTTT | CASSIFSGGGNQPQHF
TRBJ2-5 | . | TRBD2 | TRBV6-1 | 17 | TGTGCCAGCAGTGAAGCGCTTCTAAGCGGGGGGCAAGAGACCCAGTACTTC | CASSEALLSGGQETQYF
TRBJ2-6 | few | . | TRBV28 | 13 | TGTGCCAGCAGTCCCCCTTTTGCCAACGTCCTGACTTTC | CASSPPFANVLTF
TRBJ1-1 | . | . | TRBV6-2/TRBV6-3 | 14 | TGTGCCAGCAGCCCTATCCGGAGGGACACTGAAGCTTTCTTT | CASSPIRRDTEAFF
TRBJ1-6 | once | . | TRBV2 | 15 | TGTGCCAGCAGTGAAGCGTTAAGGGGGAGTTCACCCCTCCACTTT | CASSEALRGSSPLHF
TRBJ1-6 | once | . | TRBV5-1 | 17 | TGCGCCAGCAGCTTGGAAGGGAGAGGCTCCTATAATTCACCCCTCCACTTT | CASSLEGRGSYNSPLHF
TRBJ2-3 | . | TRBD1 | TRBV6-2/TRBV6-3 | 15 | TGTGCCAGCAGCCCCGGGACAGGGGGCACAGATACGCAGTATTTT | CASSPGTGGTDTQYF
TRBJ1-5 | . | . | TRBV6-1 | 15 | TGTGCCAGCAGTGAGGTGGCAGAATTCAATCAGCCCCAGCATTTT | CASSEVAEFNQPQHF
TRBJ2-5 | . | TRBD1 | TRBV18 | 14 | TGTGCCAGCTCACCGCCGACAGGGCGGGAGACCCAGTACTTC | CASSPPTGRETQYF
TRBJ2-7 | . | . | TRBV7-9 | 12 | . | CASSVGSGTDLF
TRBJ1-1 | few | . | TRBV30 | 13 | TGTGCCTGGGTTGGTCGGAGTAACACTGAAGCTTTCTTT | CAWVGRSNTEAFF
TRBJ2-1 | . | TRBD1 | TRBV4-3 | 15 | TGCGCCAGCAGCCCCGACAGGGGTTCCTACAATGAGCAGTTCTTC | CASSPDRGSYNEQFF
TRBJ2-7 | . | TRBD1 | TRBV2 | 14 | TGTGCCAGCAGGAGACAGGGGAGTTCCTACGAGCAGTACTTC | CASRRQGSSYEQYF
TRBJ2-2 | . | TRBD2 | TRBV10-3 | 16 | TGTGCCATCAGTGACGGGCGGGGGGGCGGCACCGGGGAGCTGTTTTTT | CAISDGRGGGTGELFF
TRBJ1-4 | . | TRBD1 | TRBV13 | 15 | TGTGCCAGCAGCTTAAGAGGGACAGGGAGTGAAAAACTGTTTTTT | CASSLRGTGSEKLFF
TRBJ2-1 | . | . | TRBV15 | 16 | TGTGCCACCAGCAGAGCGACATTCACCCTCAACAATGAGCAGTTCTTC | CATSRATFTLNNEQFF
TRBJ1-1 | . | . | TRBV4-3 | 13 | TGCGCCAGCAGCCAAGAATGGAGGGGTGAAGCTTTCTTT | CASSQEWRGEAFF
TRBJ2-7 | . | . | TRBV28 | 12 | TGTGCCAGCAGTGTGTCTACTTACGAGCAGTACTTC | CASSVSTYEQYF
TRBJ1-1 | once | TRBD1 | TRBV15 | 14 | TGTGCCACCAGCAGCGACAGGGGGTTGACTGAAGCTTTCTTT | CATSSDRGLTEAFF
TRBJ2-3 | . | TRBD2 | TRBV3-1/TRBV3-2 | 19 | TGTGCCAGCAGCCAAGAGCCCTTTGTTGGCGGGGGGGCTCCAGATACGCAGTATTTT | CASSQEPFVGGGAPDTQYF
TRBJ1-3 | . | . | TRBV5-1 | 17 | TGCGCCAGCAGCTTGGAGGGGTCTTGGCTGGCTGGAAACACCATATATTTT | CASSLEGSWLAGNTIYF
TRBJ1-2 | once | . | TRBV19 | 13 | TGTGCCAGTACCGGAGGTGCTAACTATGGCTACACCTTC | CASTGGANYGYTF
TRBJ2-1 | once | TRBD2 | TRBV5-4 | 16 | TGTGCCAGCAGCTCCTTGGGCGGGGGGGCCCGGAATGAGCAGTTCTTC | CASSSLGGGARNEQFF